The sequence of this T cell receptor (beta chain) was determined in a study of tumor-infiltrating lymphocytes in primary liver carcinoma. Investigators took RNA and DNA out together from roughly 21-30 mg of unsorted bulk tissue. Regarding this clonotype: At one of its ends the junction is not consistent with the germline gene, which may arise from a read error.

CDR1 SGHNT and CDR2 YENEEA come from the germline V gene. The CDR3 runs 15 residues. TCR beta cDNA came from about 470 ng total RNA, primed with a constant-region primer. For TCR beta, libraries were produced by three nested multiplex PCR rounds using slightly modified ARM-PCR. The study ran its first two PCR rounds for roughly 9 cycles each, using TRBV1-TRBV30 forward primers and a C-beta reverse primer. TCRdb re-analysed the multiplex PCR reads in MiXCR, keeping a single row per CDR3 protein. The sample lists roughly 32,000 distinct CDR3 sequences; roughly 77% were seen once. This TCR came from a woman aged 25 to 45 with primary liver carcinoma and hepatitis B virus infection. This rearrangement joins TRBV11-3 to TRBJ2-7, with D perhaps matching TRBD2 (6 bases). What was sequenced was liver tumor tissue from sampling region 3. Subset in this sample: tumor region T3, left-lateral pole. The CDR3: CTSSLEPGGAWEQYF. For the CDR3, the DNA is TGTACCAGCAGCTTAGAACCGGGCGGGGCATGGGAGCAGTACTTC.